This is a list of T cell receptor beta chains from one sample in a study of shared clonotypes between healthy human individuals. The data were produced by immunoSEQ multiplex PCR, yet TCRdb's version contains in-frame clones alone and is incomplete. Of some 1.4 million clones in the sample, around 95% were seen once. The sequencing input was naive CD4+ T cells sorted from blood. The receptors originated from a man under 40 in good health. Each CDR3 is given with its conserved first and last residue. D genes are given only for firm matches. Expanded clones are given a class, and other clones once, few, many or no size at all.

size | J | length | V | D | CDR3 | DNA
. | TRBJ2-7 | 15 | TRBV28 | . | CASSLTGQGRYEQYF | TGTGCCAGCAGTTTGACCGGCCAGGGCCGATACGAGCAGTACTTC
few | TRBJ2-2 | 14 | TRBV14 | . | CASSQVVGTGELFF | TGTGCCAGCAGCCAAGTTGTAGGCACCGGGGAGCTGTTTTTT
. | TRBJ2-1 | 13 | TRBV28 | . | CASTTSSYNEQFF | TGTGCCAGCACTACAAGCTCCTACAATGAGCAGTTCTTC
. | TRBJ2-7 | 13 | TRBV6-1 | . | CASRDRTTYEQYF | TGTGCCAGCAGAGACAGGACTACCTACGAGCAGTACTTC
. | TRBJ2-1 | 14 | TRBV5-8 | . | CASSLETGYNEQFF | TGTGCCAGCAGCTTGGAGACAGGTTACAATGAGCAGTTCTTC
. | TRBJ2-3 | 14 | TRBV19 | . | CASSIAGIVDTQYF | TGTGCCAGTAGTATCGCAGGGATCGTGGATACGCAGTATTTT
. | TRBJ2-7 | 15 | TRBV6-5 | . | CASSYSPGQTYEQYF | TGTGCCAGCAGTTACTCTCCCGGACAGACCTACGAGCAGTACTTC
. | TRBJ1-1 | 15 | TRBV5-4 | . | CASSVLRGGSTEAFF | TGTGCCAGCAGCGTCTTGCGGGGAGGGAGCACTGAAGCTTTCTTT
. | TRBJ2-5 | 14 | TRBV5-1 | . | CASSFQGRVETQYF | TGCGCCAGCAGCTTTCAGGGGCGGGTGGAGACCCAGTACTTC
. | TRBJ1-5 | 14 | TRBV19 | . | CASSNRGWNQPQHF | TGTGCCAGTAGTAACAGAGGATGGAATCAGCCCCAGCATTTT
. | TRBJ1-4 | 14 | TRBV7-2 | . | CASSLVNRVGVLFF | TGTGCCAGCAGCTTAGTTAACAGGGTCGGGGTACTGTTTTTT
. | TRBJ1-1 | 14 | TRBV4-1 | . | CASSQVVRDTEAFF | TGCGCCAGCAGCCAAGTGGTCAGGGACACTGAAGCTTTCTTT
once | TRBJ2-7 | 13 | TRBV27 | TRBD1 | CASRGQGYYEQYF | TGTGCCAGCAGGGGACAGGGGTACTACGAGCAGTACTTC
once | TRBJ1-4 | 18 | TRBV4-1 | . | CASSQEGTGLLRSEKLFF | TGCGCCAGCAGCCAAGAAGGGACCGGCCTCCTGCGTAGCGAAAAACTGTTTTTT
. | TRBJ1-4 | 13 | TRBV14 | . | CASSQIGGEKLFF | TGTGCCAGCAGCCAGATAGGGGGTGAAAAACTGTTTTTT
. | TRBJ2-6 | 18 | TRBV5-5 | TRBD1 | CASSLRDRHFSGANVLTF | TGTGCCAGCAGTCTCCGGGACAGGCATTTCTCTGGGGCCAACGTCCTGACTTTC
. | TRBJ2-1 | 13 | TRBV7-6 | . | CASRDYSYNEQFF | TGTGCCAGCAGGGACTATTCCTACAATGAGCAGTTCTTC
. | TRBJ2-5 | 14 | TRBV11-2 | . | CASSYRGAQETQYF | TGTGCCAGCAGCTATAGGGGGGCCCAAGAGACCCAGTACTTC
. | TRBJ2-5 | 13 | TRBV10-3 | . | CATGTQHQETQYF | TGTGCAACCGGGACCCAACACCAAGAGACCCAGTACTTC
. | TRBJ2-7 | 17 | TRBV7-9 | . | CASSPIGPRAAVNEQYF | TGTGCCAGCAGCCCGATAGGCCCCCGGGCGGCAGTAAACGAGCAGTACTTC
once | TRBJ1-1 | 14 | TRBV28 | TRBD1 | CASSSTGTGTEAFF | TGTGCCAGCAGTTCTACCGGGACAGGGACTGAAGCTTTCTTT
few | TRBJ1-5 | 14 | TRBV9 | . | CASSVGSGNQPQHF | TGTGCCAGCAGCGTAGGGTCAGGCAATCAGCCCCAGCATTTT
. | TRBJ2-1 | 15 | TRBV11-3 | TRBD2 | CASSFEREGRDEQFF | TGTGCCAGCAGCTTCGAGCGGGAGGGCCGCGATGAGCAGTTCTTC
. | TRBJ2-1 | 14 | TRBV6-1 | . | CASSVNGGFNEQFF | TGTGCCAGCAGCGTGAACGGGGGCTTTAATGAGCAGTTCTTC
. | TRBJ1-5 | 13 | TRBV18 | . | CASSTLDDQPQHF | TGTGCCAGCTCAACACTCGACGATCAGCCCCAGCATTTT
. | TRBJ2-1 | 16 | TRBV5-6 | . | CASSLYQGPSYNEQFF | TGTGCCAGCAGCTTGTATCAGGGACCCTCCTACAATGAGCAGTTCTTC
. | TRBJ2-2 | 17 | TRBV7-3 | TRBD1 | CASSAFMGTGRTGELFF | TGTGCCAGCAGCGCCTTTATGGGGACAGGGCGGACCGGGGAGCTGTTTTTT
. | TRBJ1-5 | 15 | TRBV28 | TRBD1 | CASSLGQGARQPQHF | TGTGCCAGCAGTCTGGGACAGGGGGCCCGTCAGCCCCAGCATTTT
few | TRBJ1-2 | 17 | TRBV5-1 | TRBD1 | CASSPGTGGLRIYGYTF | TGCGCCAGCAGCCCCGGGACAGGGGGTCTCCGGATCTATGGCTACACCTTC
. | TRBJ1-1 | 16 | TRBV4-1 | . | CASSQVDRGKGTEAFF | TGCGCCAGCAGCCAAGTTGATAGGGGGAAGGGCACTGAAGCTTTCTTT
. | TRBJ2-3 | 13 | TRBV5-1 | . | CASSLVAADTQYF | TGCGCCAGCAGCCTGGTAGCCGCAGATACGCAGTATTTT
. | TRBJ1-1 | 14 | TRBV7-2 | TRBD1 | CASTGQGLSTEAFF | TGTGCCAGCACCGGACAGGGCTTATCCACTGAAGCTTTCTTT
. | TRBJ1-1 | 11 | TRBV7-3 | . | CASSLDTEAFF | TGTGCCAGCAGCCTAGACACTGAAGCTTTCTTT
once | TRBJ2-1 | 16 | TRBV5-1 | TRBD1 | CASSLDQGQRNNEQFF | TGCGCCAGCAGCCTAGACCAGGGACAGAGAAACAATGAGCAGTTCTTC
. | TRBJ1-5 | 14 | TRBV6-5 | . | CASSLSFGVEPQHF | TGTGCCAGCAGCCTAAGCTTTGGGGTAGAGCCCCAGCATTTT
. | TRBJ2-2 | 13 | TRBV7-9 | . | CASSRTGTGELFF | TGTGCCAGCAGTCGCACGGGGACCGGGGAGCTGTTTTTT
. | TRBJ2-1 | 13 | TRBV7-9 | . | CASSGNSYNEQFF | TGTGCCAGCAGCGGGAACTCCTACAATGAGCAGTTCTTC
. | TRBJ2-7 | 15 | TRBV28 | . | CASGVGAASRHEQYF | TGTGCCAGCGGCGTAGGGGCAGCGAGCAGGCACGAGCAGTACTTC
. | TRBJ2-3 | 15 | TRBV5-4 | . | CASSLGGGRTDTQYF | TGTGCCAGCAGCTTAGGGGGGGGTAGGACAGATACGCAGTATTTT
. | TRBJ2-3 | 16 | TRBV11-2 | . | CASSSIATKAVDTQYF | TGTGCCAGCAGCTCCATAGCTACCAAAGCGGTCGATACGCAGTATTTT
once | TRBJ2-7 | 11 | TRBV20-1 | . | CSASTVHEQYF | TGCAGTGCTAGCACGGTCCACGAGCAGTACTTC
. | TRBJ1-2 | 13 | TRBV6-1 | . | CASSESGHYGYTF | TGTGCCAGCAGTGAATCCGGACACTATGGCTACACCTTC
. | TRBJ1-5 | 14 | TRBV5-1 | TRBD1 | CASSLRGGSQPQHF | TGCGCCAGCAGCTTGCGAGGGGGCAGTCAGCCCCAGCATTTT
. | TRBJ2-7 | 13 | TRBV7-9 | . | CASSRFQGYEQYF | TGTGCCAGCAGCCGTTTCCAGGGTTACGAGCAGTACTTC
once | TRBJ2-1 | 16 | TRBV7-2 | TRBD2 | CASSTTSGRRYNEQFF | TGTGCCAGCAGTACGACTAGCGGGAGACGTTACAATGAGCAGTTCTTC
. | TRBJ2-1 | 14 | TRBV19 | . | CASKGRGSDNEQFF | TGTGCCAGTAAAGGCAGAGGGAGTGACAATGAGCAGTTCTTC
. | TRBJ1-4 | 18 | TRBV18 | . | CASSPPAGTNSINEKLFF | TGTGCCAGCTCACCACCGGCAGGAACAAATTCAATTAATGAAAAACTGTTTTTT
. | TRBJ2-7 | 14 | TRBV28 | TRBD1 | CASSGRDRTAEQYF | TGTGCCAGCAGCGGGCGGGACAGGACAGCGGAGCAGTACTTC
. | TRBJ1-5 | 15 | TRBV5-8 | . | CASSLGQNSNQPQHF | TGTGCCAGCAGCTTGGGCCAGAATAGCAATCAGCCCCAGCATTTT
. | TRBJ2-3 | 16 | TRBV9 | . | CASSVGGWQGTDTQYF | TGTGCCAGCAGCGTAGGTGGGTGGCAAGGCACAGATACGCAGTATTTT
. | TRBJ2-1 | 18 | TRBV18 | TRBD2 | CASSPLYRTSGGYNEQFF | TGTGCCAGCTCACCACTATATCGCACGAGCGGGGGCTACAATGAGCAGTTCTTC
. | TRBJ2-7 | 11 | TRBV29-1 | . | CSVAGTREQYF | TGCAGCGTTGCCGGGACGAGGGAGCAGTACTTC